These 2 T cell receptor beta chains were sequenced from one sample in a study of T cell responses to AZD1222 COVID-19 vaccine. This table comes from immunoSEQ multiplex PCR, and its TCRdb copy is limited to in-frame clones, with some not included. Of some 130,000 clones listed, 90% to 95% are singletons. The source material was peripheral blood, sampled on day 0 of AZD1222 vaccination. The source is an adult in good health.

The chain links TRBV30 to TRBJ1-1; D call uncertain. The germline CDR1 and CDR2 sequences are GTSNPN and SVGIG (reference sequence). CDR3 length: 12 residues. The ends were cut back, 2 bases at V and 4 bases at J, with 8 bases in the middle. The CDR3 DNA sequence: TGTGCCTGGAGTTATATCCTCACTGAAGCTTTCTTT. This gives the protein CAWSYILTEAFF. The entire variable domain, with the rest obtained from reference TRBV30 and TRBJ1-1, is as follows: SQTIHQWPATLVQPVGSPLSLECTVEGTSNPNLYWYRQAAGRGLQLLFYSVGIGQISSEVPQNLSASRPQDRQFILSSKKLLLSDSGFYLCAWSYILTEAFFGQGTRLTVV.

The rearrangement joins TRBV28 to TRBJ1-3; TRBD1 is a possible D gene (5 bases). V dropped 6 bases and J dropped 4 bases, with 16 bases sitting between them. Germline values: CDR1 MDHEN, CDR2 SYDVKM. The CDR3 is made up of 15 amino acids. The CDR3 DNA sequence: TGTGCCAGCAGCCCGGGGGGGTTGGGGGGAAACACCATATATTTT. As protein: CASSPGGLGGNTIYF. The whole variable domain, filled in from reference TRBV28 and TRBJ1-3, reads DVKVTQSSRYLVKRTGEKVFLECVQDMDHENMFWYRQDPGLGLRLIYFSYDVKMKEKGDIPEGYSVSREKKERFSLILESASTNQTSMYLCASSPGGLGGNTIYFGEGSWLTVV.